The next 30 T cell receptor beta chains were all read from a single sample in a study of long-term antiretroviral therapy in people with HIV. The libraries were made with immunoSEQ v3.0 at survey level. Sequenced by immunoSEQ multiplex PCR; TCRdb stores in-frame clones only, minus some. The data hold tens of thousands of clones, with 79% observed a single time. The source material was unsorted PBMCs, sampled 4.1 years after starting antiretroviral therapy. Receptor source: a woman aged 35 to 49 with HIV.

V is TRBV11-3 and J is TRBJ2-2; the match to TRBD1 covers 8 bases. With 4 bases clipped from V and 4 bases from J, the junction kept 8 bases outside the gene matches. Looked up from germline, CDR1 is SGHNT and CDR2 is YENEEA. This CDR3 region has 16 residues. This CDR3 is CASSSRQGIGTGELFF. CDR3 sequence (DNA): TGTGCCAGCAGCTCCCGACAGGGGATCGGCACCGGGGAGCTGTTTTTT. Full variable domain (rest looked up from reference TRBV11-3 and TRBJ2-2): EAGVVQSPRYKIIEKKQPVAFWCNPISGHNTLYWYLQNLGQGPELLIRYENEEAVDDSQLPKDRFSAERLKGVDSTLKIQPAELGDSAVYLCASSSRQGIGTGELFFGEGSRLTVL.

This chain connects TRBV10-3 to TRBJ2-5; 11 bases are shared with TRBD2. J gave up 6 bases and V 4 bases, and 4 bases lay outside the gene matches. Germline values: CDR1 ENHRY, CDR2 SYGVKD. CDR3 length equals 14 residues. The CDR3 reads CAISGASGGKTQYF. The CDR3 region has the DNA TGTGCCATCAGTGGAGCTAGCGGGGGGAAGACCCAGTACTTC.

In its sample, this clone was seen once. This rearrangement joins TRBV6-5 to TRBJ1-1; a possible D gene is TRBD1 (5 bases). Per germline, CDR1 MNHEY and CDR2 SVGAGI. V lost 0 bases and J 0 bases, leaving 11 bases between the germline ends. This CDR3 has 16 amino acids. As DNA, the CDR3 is TGTGCCAGCAGTTACTCAACAGGAGACATGAACACTGAAGCTTTCTTT. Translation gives CASSYSTGDMNTEAFF.

In nucleotides, the CDR3 is TGTGCCAGCAGCTCCTACATAGGCAAAGAGACCCAGTACTTC. It encodes CASSSYIGKETQYF. The chain is built from TRBV11-3 and TRBJ2-5, with D unclear. Germline CDR1 SGHNT, CDR2 YENEEA. The CDR3 length is 14 residues. Trimming left V 4 bases short and J 3 bases short, with 12 bases between.

CDR3 residues: CASSPVRVGEQYF. The CDR3 bases are TGTGCCAGCAGCCCCGTGAGGGTTGGGGAGCAGTACTTC. The V and J genes are TRBV14 and TRBJ2-7; D perhaps matches TRBD2 (5 bases). V was clipped by 4 bases and J by 7 bases, with 14 bases between them. Germline CDR1 is SGHDN and CDR2 is FVKESK. CDR3 length: 13 amino acids.

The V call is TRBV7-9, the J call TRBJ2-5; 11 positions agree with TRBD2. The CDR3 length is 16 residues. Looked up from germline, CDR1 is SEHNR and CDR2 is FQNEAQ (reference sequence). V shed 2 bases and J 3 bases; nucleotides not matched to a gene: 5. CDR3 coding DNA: TGTGCCAGCAGCTTAAAGACTAGCGGGATAAAAGAGACCCAGTACTTC. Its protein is CASSLKTSGIKETQYF. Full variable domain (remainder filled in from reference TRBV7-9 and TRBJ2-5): DTGVSQNPRHKITKRGQNVTFRCDPISEHNRLYWYRQTLGQGPEFLTYFQNEAQLEKSRLLSDRFSAERPKGSFSTLEIQRTEQGDSAMYLCASSLKTSGIKETQYFGPGTRLLVL.

The DNA of the CDR3 is TGTGCCAGCGGCCCCACGTTGAATGGCTACACCTTC. Translation: CASGPTLNGYTF. V and J are TRBV7-9 and TRBJ1-2; D is unresolved. The CDR3 is 12 amino acids. Trimming pared 8 bases from V and 6 bases from J, leaving 13 bases between. CDR1 SEHNR and CDR2 FQNEAQ come from the germline V gene (reference sequence).

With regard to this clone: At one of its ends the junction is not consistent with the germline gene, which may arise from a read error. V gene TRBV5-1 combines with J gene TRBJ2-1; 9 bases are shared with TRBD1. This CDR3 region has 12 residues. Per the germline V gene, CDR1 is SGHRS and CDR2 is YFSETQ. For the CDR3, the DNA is TGCGCCAGCAGCCCCGATGGGACAGGGTTTGTCTTC. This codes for CASSPDGTGFVF.

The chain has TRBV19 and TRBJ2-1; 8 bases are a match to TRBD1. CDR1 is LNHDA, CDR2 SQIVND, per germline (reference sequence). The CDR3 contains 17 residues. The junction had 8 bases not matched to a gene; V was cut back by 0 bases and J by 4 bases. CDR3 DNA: TGTGCCAGTAGTATAGATAGTCCGGACAGGGCTTACAATGAGCAGTTCTTC. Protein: CASSIDSPDRAYNEQFF.

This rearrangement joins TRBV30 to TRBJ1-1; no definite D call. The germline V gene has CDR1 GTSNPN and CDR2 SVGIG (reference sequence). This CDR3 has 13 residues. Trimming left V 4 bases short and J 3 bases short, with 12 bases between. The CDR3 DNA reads TGTGCCTGGAATAAGGCCGAATACACTGAAGCTTTCTTT. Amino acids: CAWNKAEYTEAFF.

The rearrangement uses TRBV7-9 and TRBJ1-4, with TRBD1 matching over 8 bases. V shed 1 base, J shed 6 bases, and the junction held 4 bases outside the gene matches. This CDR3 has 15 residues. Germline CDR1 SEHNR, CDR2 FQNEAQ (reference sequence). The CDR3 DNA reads TGTGCCAGCAGCTTAGGGCAGGGGGCGGATGAAAAACTGTTTTTT. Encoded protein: CASSLGQGADEKLFF.

CDR3 loop: CASSPIGPGEQYF. CDR3 DNA: TGCGCCAGCAGCCCTATCGGACCGGGCGAGCAGTACTTC. The J gene is TRBJ2-7, the V gene TRBV5-1; no reliable D call. Germline V CDR1 and CDR2: SGHRS, YFSETQ. V was clipped by 4 bases and J by 6 bases, with 14 bases between them. The CDR3 sequence is 13 residues long.

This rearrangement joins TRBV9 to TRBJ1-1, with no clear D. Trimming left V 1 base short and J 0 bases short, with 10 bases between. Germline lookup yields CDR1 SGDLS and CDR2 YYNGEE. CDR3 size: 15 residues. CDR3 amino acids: CASSVQPDLNTEAFF. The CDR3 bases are TGTGCCAGCAGCGTACAGCCAGATTTGAACACTGAAGCTTTCTTT.

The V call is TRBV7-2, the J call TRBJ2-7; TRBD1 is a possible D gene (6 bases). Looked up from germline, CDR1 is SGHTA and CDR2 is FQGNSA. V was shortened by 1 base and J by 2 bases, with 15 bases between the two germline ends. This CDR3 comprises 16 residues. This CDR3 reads CASSLDWAGAPYEQYF. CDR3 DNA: TGTGCCAGCAGCTTAGATTGGGCAGGGGCCCCCTACGAGCAGTACTTC. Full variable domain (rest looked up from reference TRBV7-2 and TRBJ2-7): GAGVSQSPSNKVTEKGKDVELRCDPISGHTALYWYRQSLGQGLEFLIYFQGNSAPDKSGLPSDRFSAERTGGSVSTLTIQRTQQEDSAVYLCASSLDWAGAPYEQYFGPGTRLTVT.

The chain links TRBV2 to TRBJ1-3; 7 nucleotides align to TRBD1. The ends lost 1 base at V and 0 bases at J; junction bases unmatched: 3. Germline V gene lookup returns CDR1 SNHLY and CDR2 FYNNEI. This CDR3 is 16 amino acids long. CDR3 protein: CASSEVGQISGNTIYF. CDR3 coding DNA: TGTGCCAGCAGTGAAGTGGGACAGATCTCTGGAAACACCATATATTTT.

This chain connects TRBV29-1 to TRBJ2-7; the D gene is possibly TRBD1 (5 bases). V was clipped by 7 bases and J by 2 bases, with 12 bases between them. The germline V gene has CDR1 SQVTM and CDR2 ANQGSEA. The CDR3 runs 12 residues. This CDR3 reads CSAQGSPYEQYF. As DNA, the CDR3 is TGCAGCGCCCAGGGTTCCCCCTACGAGCAGTACTTC.

The CDR3 sequence is CASSEWGGSLYDEQYF. In nucleotides, the CDR3 is TGTGCCAGCAGTGAATGGGGGGGATCGCTTTACGACGAGCAGTACTTC. The gene calls are TRBV6-1 and TRBJ2-7; the match to TRBD2 covers 7 bases. Germline assignment: CDR1 MNHNS and CDR2 SASEGT. The CDR3 is 16 amino acids. The V and J ends lost 2 bases and 5 bases, in that order; junction bases with no gene match: 12.

The CDR3 DNA is TGTGCCAGCAGCTTAGGACACGGCAATCAGCCCCAGCATTTT. It encodes CASSLGHGNQPQHF. The rearrangement links TRBV11-2 to TRBJ1-5; no clear D. Trimming stripped 1 base from V and 2 bases from J, with 6 bases between. The CDR3 sequence is 14 residues long. CDR1 and CDR2 (germline): SGHAT, FQNNGV. Variable domain in full (rest from reference TRBV11-2 and TRBJ1-5): EAGVAQSPRYKIIEKRQSVAFWCNPISGHATLYWYQQILGQGPKLLIQFQNNGVVDDSQLPKDRFSAERLKGVDSTLKIQPAKLEDSAVYLCASSLGHGNQPQHFGDGTRLSIL.

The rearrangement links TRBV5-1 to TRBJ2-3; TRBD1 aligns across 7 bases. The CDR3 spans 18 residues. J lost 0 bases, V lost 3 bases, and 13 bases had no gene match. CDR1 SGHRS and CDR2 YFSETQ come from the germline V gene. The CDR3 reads CASSSGSRTGLSTDTQYF. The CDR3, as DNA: TGCGCCAGCAGCTCTGGCAGTCGGACAGGCCTGAGCACAGATACGCAGTATTTT. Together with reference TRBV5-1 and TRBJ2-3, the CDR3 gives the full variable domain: KAGVTQTPRYLIKTRGQQVTLSCSPISGHRSVSWYQQTPGQGLQFLFEYFSETQRNKGNFPGRFSGRQFSNSRSEMNVSTLELGDSALYLCASSSGSRTGLSTDTQYFGPGTRLTVL.

In nucleotides, the CDR3 is TGTGCCAGCAGCTCGACTAGCGGGGGGGACGGGGAGCTGTTTTTT. This translates into CASSSTSGGDGELFF. This rearrangement joins TRBV13 to TRBJ2-2; the match to TRBD2 covers 14 bases. Trimming cost V 4 bases and J 7 bases; bases outside gene matches: 2. CDR3 length: 15 residues. Germline V gene sequence: CDR1 PRHDT, CDR2 FYEKMQ (reference sequence).

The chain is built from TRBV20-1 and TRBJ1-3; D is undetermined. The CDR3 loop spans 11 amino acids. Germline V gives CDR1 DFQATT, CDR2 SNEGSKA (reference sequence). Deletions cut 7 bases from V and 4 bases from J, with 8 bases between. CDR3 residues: CSGGAGNTIYF. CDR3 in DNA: TGCAGTGGGGGTGCGGGAAACACCATATATTTT.

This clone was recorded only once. The CDR3: CASSLTGGIGYGYTF. The CDR3 bases are TGTGCCAGCAGCTTAACAGGGGGTATAGGTTATGGCTACACCTTC. The chain carries TRBV11-3 and TRBJ1-2; 8 bases align to TRBD1. Germline CDR1 is SGHNT and CDR2 is YENEEA. The CDR3 contains 15 residues. V was pared by 2 bases and J by 5 bases, with 7 bases of the junction left unmatched. The full variable domain, with the rest looked up from reference TRBV11-3 and TRBJ1-2, is EAGVVQSPRYKIIEKKQPVAFWCNPISGHNTLYWYLQNLGQGPELLIRYENEEAVDDSQLPKDRFSAERLKGVDSTLKIQPAELGDSAVYLCASSLTGGIGYGYTFGSGTRLTVV.

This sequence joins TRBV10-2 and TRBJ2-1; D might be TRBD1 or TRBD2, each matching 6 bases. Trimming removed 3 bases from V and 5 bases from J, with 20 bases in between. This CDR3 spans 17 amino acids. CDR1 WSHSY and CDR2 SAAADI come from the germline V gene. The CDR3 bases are TGCGCCAGCAGTGAACGAGGGGGGCCCGGGGAGGACAATGAGCAGTTCTTC. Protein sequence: CASSERGGPGEDNEQFF.

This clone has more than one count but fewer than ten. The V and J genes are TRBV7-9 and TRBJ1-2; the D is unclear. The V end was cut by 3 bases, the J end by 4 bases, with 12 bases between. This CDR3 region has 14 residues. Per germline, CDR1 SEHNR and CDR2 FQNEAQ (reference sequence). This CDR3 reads CASSFYSLPYGYTF. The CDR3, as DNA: TGTGCCAGCAGCTTTTATTCCTTACCCTATGGCTACACCTTC.

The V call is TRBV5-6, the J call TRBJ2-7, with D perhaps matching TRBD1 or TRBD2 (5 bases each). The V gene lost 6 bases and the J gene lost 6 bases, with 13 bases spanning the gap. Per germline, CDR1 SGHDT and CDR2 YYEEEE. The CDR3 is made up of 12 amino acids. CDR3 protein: CASTWDGIEQYF. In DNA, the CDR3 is TGTGCCAGCACCTGGGACGGGATCGAGCAGTACTTC.

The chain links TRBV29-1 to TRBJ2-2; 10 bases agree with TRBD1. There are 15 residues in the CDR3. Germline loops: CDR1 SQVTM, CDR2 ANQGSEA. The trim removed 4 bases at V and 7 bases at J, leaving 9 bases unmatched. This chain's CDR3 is CSVGETGGANGELFF. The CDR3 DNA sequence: TGCAGCGTTGGTGAGACAGGGGGCGCGAACGGGGAGCTGTTTTTT.

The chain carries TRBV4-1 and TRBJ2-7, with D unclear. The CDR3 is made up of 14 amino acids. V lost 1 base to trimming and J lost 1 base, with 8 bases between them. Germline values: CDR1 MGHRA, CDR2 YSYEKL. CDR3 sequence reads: CASSQVTVSYEQYF. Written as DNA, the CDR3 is TGCGCCAGCAGCCAAGTAACAGTTTCCTACGAGCAGTACTTC.

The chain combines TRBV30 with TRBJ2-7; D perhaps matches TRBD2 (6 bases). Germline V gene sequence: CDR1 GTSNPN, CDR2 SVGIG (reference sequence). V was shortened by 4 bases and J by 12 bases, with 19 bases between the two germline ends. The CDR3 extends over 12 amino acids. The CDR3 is CAWNPPGLIPYF. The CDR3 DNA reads TGTGCCTGGAATCCCCCGGGACTGATTCCGTACTTC.

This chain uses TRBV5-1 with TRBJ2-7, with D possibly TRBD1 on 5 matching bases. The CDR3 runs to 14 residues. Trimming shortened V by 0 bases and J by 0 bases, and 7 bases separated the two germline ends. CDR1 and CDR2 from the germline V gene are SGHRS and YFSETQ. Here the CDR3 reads CASSLGQSSYEQYF. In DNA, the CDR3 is TGCGCCAGCAGCTTGGGACAGAGCTCCTACGAGCAGTACTTC. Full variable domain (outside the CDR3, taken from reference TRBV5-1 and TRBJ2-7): KAGVTQTPRYLIKTRGQQVTLSCSPISGHRSVSWYQQTPGQGLQFLFEYFSETQRNKGNFPGRFSGRQFSNSRSEMNVSTLELGDSALYLCASSLGQSSYEQYFGPGTRLTVT.

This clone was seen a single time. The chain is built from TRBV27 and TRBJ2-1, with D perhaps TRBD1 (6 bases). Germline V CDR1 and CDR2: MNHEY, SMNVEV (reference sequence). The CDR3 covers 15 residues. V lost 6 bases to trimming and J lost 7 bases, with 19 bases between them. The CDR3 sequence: CASRDPVDRNNEQFF. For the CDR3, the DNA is TGTGCCAGCAGGGACCCGGTGGACAGAAATAATGAGCAGTTCTTC.